Shown below are 29 T cell receptor beta chains from a single sample sequenced in a study of blood T cells in healthy people across ages. A second PCR of about 7 to 12 cycles used a sample-barcoded 5' primer and a J-beta primer mix. TCRdb redid the calling of the 5' RACE reads with MiXCR, one entry per CDR3 protein. The sample yields around 580,000 distinct CDR3 sequences, more than 45% seen once. Sequencing input: blood. These receptors all stem from a man aged 80 or over in good health.

The chain has TRBV15 and TRBJ2-7; 8 nucleotides agree with TRBD2. Trimming took 1 base from V and 2 from J; bases not matched to a gene: 4. CDR1 and CDR2 from the germline V gene are LNHNV and YYDKDF (reference sequence). CDR3 size: 15 residues. The DNA of the CDR3 is TGTGCCACCAGCAGAGTTTTGGGACTAGCCTACGAGCAGTACTTC. Translation: CATSRVLGLAYEQYF. The full variable domain, in which reference TRBV15 and TRBJ2-7 provide the parts outside the CDR3, is DAMVIQNPRYQVTQFGKPVTLSCSQTLNHNVMYWYQQKSSQAPKLLFHYYDKDFNNEADTPDNFQSRRPNTSFCFLDIRSPGLGDTAMYLCATSRVLGLAYEQYFGPGTRLTVT.

This rearrangement joins TRBV20-1 to TRBJ2-7; 11 bases align to TRBD2. J gave up 3 bases and V 0 bases, and 7 bases lay outside the gene matches. In germline, CDR1 is DFQATT, CDR2 SNEGSKA (reference sequence). CDR3 size: 16 residues. For the CDR3, the DNA is TGCAGTGCTAGAGATCGGGCGGGGACTAGCGGCTACGAGCAGTACTTC. Encoded protein: CSARDRAGTSGYEQYF.

The chain recombines TRBV12-3 or TRBV12-4 with TRBJ1-6; D might be TRBD1 (6 bases). This CDR3 contains 13 residues. The germline V and J ends were trimmed by 5 bases and 10 bases, with 12 bases remaining between them. The CDR3 sequence is CASSLTGYSPLHF. Written as DNA, the CDR3 is TGTGCCAGCAGTCTTACAGGGTACTCACCCCTCCACTTT.

V is TRBV4-3 and J is TRBJ2-3, with 9 nucleotides matching TRBD2. Germline values: CDR1 LGHNA, CDR2 YSLEER. The CDR3 covers 16 residues. The trim removed 1 base at V and 3 bases at J, leaving 5 bases unmatched. In DNA, the CDR3 is TGCGCCAGCAGCCAAGGGTTTAGCGGGAGAACAGATACGCAGTATTTT. Its protein product is CASSQGFSGRTDTQYF.

This chain connects TRBV18 to TRBJ2-4; 8 nucleotides line up with TRBD1. Judging by the DNA end, TRBJ2-5 fits better; the J call may be wrong. Germline V gene sequence: CDR1 KGHSH, CDR2 LQKENI. This CDR3 spans 18 amino acids. CDR3 residues: CASSPQRGRDRRGETQYF. The CDR3 DNA reads TGTGCCAGCTCACCACAGCGTGGTCGGGACAGGAGAGGAGAGACCCAGTACTTC.

This CDR3 is CSAGDRGDYGYTF. The CDR3 DNA reads as TGCAGTGCTGGGGACAGGGGGGACTATGGCTACACCTTC. This chain connects TRBV20-1 to TRBJ1-2; 11 bases fit TRBD1. CDR1 is DFQATT and CDR2 is SNEGSKA in the germline V gene (reference sequence). V lost 5 bases, J lost 3 bases, and 2 bases stayed unmatched. The CDR3 loop spans 13 amino acids.

V is TRBV12-3 or TRBV12-4 and J is TRBJ2-2; TRBD2 aligns across 10 bases. Losses at the gene ends were 7 bases for V and 1 base for J; bases not matched to a gene: 9. The CDR3 loop spans 17 amino acids. CDR3: CASTLGGLARNTGELFF. CDR3 nucleotide sequence: TGTGCCAGCACCCTAGGGGGACTAGCGAGGAACACCGGGGAGCTGTTTTTT.

The J gene is TRBJ2-1, the V gene TRBV2; D not resolved. The CDR3 runs to 12 residues. V was cut by 2 bases and J by 10 bases, with 9 bases left in between. Germline V gives CDR1 SNHLY, CDR2 FYNNEI. CDR3: CASSEQNYEQFF. The CDR3 nucleotides read TGTGCCAGCAGTGAACAGAACTACGAGCAGTTCTTC. Full variable domain (remainder filled in from reference TRBV2 and TRBJ2-1): EPEVTQTPSHQVTQMGQEVILRCVPISNHLYFYWYRQILGQKVEFLVSFYNNEISEKSEIFDDQFSVERPDGSNFTLKIRSTKLEDSAMYFCASSEQNYEQFFGPGTRLTVL.

In the case of this clonotype: A single base separates this from a much larger clone, so it may be a read error. This rearrangement joins TRBV6-5 to TRBJ2-1, with TRBD2 matching 8 bases. The CDR3 sequence is 16 residues long. CDR1 and CDR2 from the germline V gene are MNHEY and SVGAGI. CDR3 bases: TGTGCCAGCAGTTCTAGCGGGCCCCTCTCCTACGATGAGCAGTTCTTC. This codes for CASSSSGPLSYDEQFF.

The gene calls are TRBV29-1 and TRBJ2-1, with TRBD1 matching 7 bases. CDR1 is SQVTM, CDR2 ANQGSEA, per germline. V lost 4 bases, J lost 5 bases, and 5 bases stayed unmatched. The CDR3 has 13 residues. CDR3 loop: CSVGQGGDNEQFF. The CDR3 DNA reads TGCAGCGTTGGACAGGGTGGGGACAATGAGCAGTTCTTC.

This clonotype was counted at least ten times. The chain links TRBV27 to TRBJ1-2; D may be TRBD1 (5 bases). The germline V and J ends were trimmed by 9 bases and 7 bases, with 15 bases remaining between them. The CDR3 is made up of 12 amino acids. The V gene's germline CDR1 is MNHEY and CDR2 SMNVEV (reference sequence). CDR3 bases: TGTGCCAGTTATGCAGGGTATCGTGGCTACACCTTC. Amino acid sequence: CASYAGYRGYTF.

This clonotype was found a few times. The rearrangement uses TRBV7-2 and TRBJ2-1; 8 bases are shared with TRBD1. CDR1 is SGHTA and CDR2 is FQGNSA in the germline V gene. With V trimmed by 4 bases and J by 8 bases, 13 bases remained unmatched. The CDR3 runs to 16 residues. The DNA for the CDR3 is TGTGCCAGCAGCTCCCGGACAGGGTCTGGTTTGTATGAGCAGTTCTTC. It is translated as CASSSRTGSGLYEQFF.

The rearrangement uses TRBV6-2 or TRBV6-3 and TRBJ1-1; no clear D gene. V lost 7 bases and J lost 1, with 10 bases in between. The germline V gene has CDR1 MNHEY and CDR2 SVGEGT. The CDR3 is 13 residues long. The CDR3 is CASTYRGNTEAFF. CDR3 nucleotide sequence: TGTGCCAGCACCTATCGGGGGAACACTGAAGCTTTCTTT.

This clonotype was detected only a few times. The chain carries TRBV9 and TRBJ2-4, with a possible D match to TRBD1 (6 bases). The closer fit of TRBJ2-5 to the DNA end suggests the J call may be wrong. Germline loops: CDR1 SGDLS, CDR2 YYNGEE. CDR3 length equals 15 residues. The CDR3 nucleotides are TGTGCCAGCAGCGTAAAAGGGGGTTGGGGAGAGACCCAGTACTTC. Residues: CASSVKGGWGETQYF.

This sequence joins TRBV12-3 or TRBV12-4 and TRBJ1-2; tentative D call: TRBD1 (6 bases). V was trimmed by 5 bases and J by 0 bases, leaving 16 bases between them. This CDR3 is built from 16 residues. In DNA, the CDR3 is TGTGCCAGCAGTGAGATGGACAGAAGGACTAACTATGGCTACACCTTC. This encodes CASSEMDRRTNYGYTF.

This clonotype was found a few times. One end of the junction fails to match germline, which may point to a read error. The rearrangement links TRBV7-7 to TRBJ2-3; weak D call: TRBD2 (6 bases). The germline V gene has CDR1 SSHAT and CDR2 FNYEAQ (reference sequence). The CDR3 loop spans 13 amino acids. The CDR3 is CASSFGRGDTQYF. The CDR3 nucleotides are TGTGCTAGCAGCTTCGGGCGGGGAGATACGCAGTATTTT.

The table lists this clonotype with a few counts. The chain has TRBV4-3 and TRBJ2-7; D might be TRBD2 (6 bases). V lost 3 bases and J lost 0, with 12 bases in between. CDR1 and CDR2 from the germline V gene are LGHNA and YSLEER. The CDR3 is made up of 15 amino acids. CDR3 sequence: CASSQSGTPSYEQYF. The CDR3 coding sequence is TGCGCCAGCAGCCAGAGTGGGACTCCCTCCTACGAGCAGTACTTC.

The V and J genes are TRBV6-2 or TRBV6-3 and TRBJ2-6, with a weak D call TRBD1 (5 bases). The CDR3 loop spans 19 amino acids. The germline V and J ends were trimmed by 2 bases and 0 bases, with 17 bases remaining between them. Germline CDR1 is MNHEY and CDR2 is SVGEGT. CDR3 residues: CASSYDSQTYHSGANVLTF. The CDR3 nucleotides read TGTGCCAGCAGTTACGACAGTCAAACCTACCACTCTGGGGCCAACGTCCTGACTTTC.

This clonotype has a handful of counts. The chain combines TRBV7-3 with TRBJ2-7; TRBD1 agrees at 7 bases. The CDR3 contains 14 residues. Germline loops: CDR1 SGHTA, CDR2 FQGTGA. With 1 base clipped from V and 2 bases from J, the junction kept 2 bases outside the gene matches. As DNA, the CDR3 is TGTGCCAGCAGCTTAAAGGGGGCCCCCTACGAGCAGTACTTC. It yields the protein CASSLKGAPYEQYF.

There are a few counts of this clonotype. The chain is built from TRBV4-3 and TRBJ1-5, with D unresolved. Trimming took 3 bases from V and 2 from J, leaving 11 bases between them. In germline, CDR1 is LGHNA, CDR2 YSLEER. The CDR3 is 15 residues long. The CDR3 loop is CASSHIYHGNQPQHF. Written as DNA, the CDR3 is TGCGCCAGCAGCCATATTTATCATGGCAATCAGCCCCAGCATTTT.

This clonotype was observed at least ten times. CDR3 sequence (DNA): TGTGCCAGCGGGGTCGGGGGGCTTAGCACTGAAGCTTTCTTT. Translated: CASGVGGLSTEAFF. V is TRBV2 and J is TRBJ1-1, with D perhaps TRBD1 (6 bases). V was cut by 8 bases and J by 4 bases, with 17 bases left in between. This CDR3 spans 14 amino acids. Germline assignment: CDR1 SNHLY and CDR2 FYNNEI.

The chain carries TRBV4-3 and TRBJ1-2, with D hard to call. The germline V and J ends were trimmed by 0 bases and 8 bases, with 22 bases remaining between them. The CDR3 length is 17 residues. In germline, CDR1 is LGHNA, CDR2 YSLEER. The CDR3 DNA reads TGCGCCAGCAGCCAAGAGACGTATGGCCGATCCGCGGGGGGCTACACCTTC. Translated: CASSQETYGRSAGGYTF.

The rearrangement links TRBV27 to TRBJ2-7, with 7 bases that match TRBD2. Looked up from germline, CDR1 is MNHEY and CDR2 is SMNVEV (reference sequence). The CDR3 loop spans 11 amino acids. The V and J ends lost 2 bases and 11 bases, in that order; junction bases with no gene match: 3. The CDR3 nucleotides are TGTGCCAGCAGTTTAGCGGGAGTGGAGTACTTC. Amino acids: CASSLAGVEYF.

The chain is built from TRBV7-8 and TRBJ1-1, with 7 bases lining up with TRBD1. V lost 1 base, J lost 4 bases, and 6 bases stayed unmatched. CDR1 and CDR2 (germline): SGHVS, FQNEAQ. The CDR3 runs to 15 residues. The CDR3: CASSLDQGDLTEAFF. CDR3 sequence (DNA): TGTGCCAGCAGCTTAGATCAGGGGGACCTCACTGAAGCTTTCTTT.

CDR3 in amino acids: CSATNPRAGGRTDTQYF. As DNA, the CDR3 is TGCAGTGCTACCAACCCCCGGGCGGGGGGGCGCACAGATACGCAGTATTTT. The chain joins TRBV20-1 to TRBJ2-3; the match to TRBD2 covers 9 bases. This CDR3 comprises 17 residues. Germline loops: CDR1 DFQATT, CDR2 SNEGSKA (reference sequence). V dropped 4 bases and J dropped 1; count of bases not matched to a gene: 12.

There are a few counts of this clonotype. V and J are TRBV7-3 and TRBJ2-1, with 10 bases fitting TRBD2. The V gene end was trimmed by 2 bases and the J gene end by 6 bases; junction bases not matched to a gene: 10. The CDR3 runs to 17 residues. Germline lookup yields CDR1 SGHTA and CDR2 FQGTGA. The CDR3 loop is CASSLQPSGSSGNEQFF. In nucleotides, the CDR3 is TGTGCCAGCAGCTTACAGCCTAGCGGGAGCTCAGGCAATGAGCAGTTCTTC.

In this sample, this clonotype turned up a few times. The chain employs TRBV7-9 and TRBJ2-5; no definite D call. The CDR3 loop spans 14 amino acids. CDR1 and CDR2 (germline): SEHNR, FQNEAQ (reference sequence). V lost 4 bases and J lost 2, with 11 bases in between. The CDR3 DNA follows: TGTGCCAGCAGCTCGCCGACTCGACAAGAGACCCAGTACTTC. It is translated as CASSSPTRQETQYF.

The V and J genes are TRBV6-2 or TRBV6-3 and TRBJ2-4; perhaps TRBD2 as D (6 bases). The assigned J gene may be wrong: the sequence end matches TRBJ2-7 better. CDR1 is MNHEY and CDR2 is SVGEGT in the germline V gene. This CDR3 has 15 amino acids. The CDR3 loop is CASRPGGVVAHEQYF. The CDR3 DNA sequence: TGTGCCAGCAGACCCGGGGGTGTTGTGGCCCACGAGCAGTACTTC.

The genes are TRBV7-9 and TRBJ2-7; 9 bases match TRBD2. The CDR3 spans 15 residues. From germline, CDR1 is SEHNR and CDR2 FQNEAQ (reference sequence). Losses at the gene ends were 4 bases for V and 2 bases for J; bases not matched to a gene: 6. In DNA form, the CDR3 reads TGTGCCAGCAGCTCCCGGACTAGCGAACCCTACGAGCAGTACTTC. It codes for CASSSRTSEPYEQYF. Variable domain in full (rest from reference TRBV7-9 and TRBJ2-7): DTGVSQNPRHKITKRGQNVTFRCDPISEHNRLYWYRQTLGQGPEFLTYFQNEAQLEKSRLLSDRFSAERPKGSFSTLEIQRTEQGDSAMYLCASSSRTSEPYEQYFGPGTRLTVT.